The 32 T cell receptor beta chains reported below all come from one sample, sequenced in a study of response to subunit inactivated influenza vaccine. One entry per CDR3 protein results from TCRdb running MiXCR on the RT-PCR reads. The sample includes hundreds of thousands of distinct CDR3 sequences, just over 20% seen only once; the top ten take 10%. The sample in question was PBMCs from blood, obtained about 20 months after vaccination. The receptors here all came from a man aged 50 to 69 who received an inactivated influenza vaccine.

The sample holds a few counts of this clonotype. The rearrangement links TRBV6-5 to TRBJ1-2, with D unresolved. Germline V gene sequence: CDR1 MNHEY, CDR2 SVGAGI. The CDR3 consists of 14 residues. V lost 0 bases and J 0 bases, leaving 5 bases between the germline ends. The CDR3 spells CASSYSASNYGYTF. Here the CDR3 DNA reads TGTGCCAGCAGTTACTCGGCGTCTAACTATGGCTACACCTTC.

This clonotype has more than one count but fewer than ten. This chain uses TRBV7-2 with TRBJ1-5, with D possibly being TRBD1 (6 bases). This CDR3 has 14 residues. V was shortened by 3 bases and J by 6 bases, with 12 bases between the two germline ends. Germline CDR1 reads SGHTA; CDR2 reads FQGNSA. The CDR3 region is CASSFGQGRQPQHF. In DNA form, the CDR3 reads TGTGCCAGCAGCTTTGGTCAGGGGCGTCAGCCCCAGCATTTT.

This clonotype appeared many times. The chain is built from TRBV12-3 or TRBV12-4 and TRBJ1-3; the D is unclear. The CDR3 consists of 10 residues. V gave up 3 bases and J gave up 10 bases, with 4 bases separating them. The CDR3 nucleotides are TGTGCCAGCAGTTTTCATACCATATATTTT. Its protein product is CASSFHTIYF.

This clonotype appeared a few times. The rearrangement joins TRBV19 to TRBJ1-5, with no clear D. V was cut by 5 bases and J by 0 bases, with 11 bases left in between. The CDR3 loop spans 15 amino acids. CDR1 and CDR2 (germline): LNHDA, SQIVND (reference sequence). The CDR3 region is CASSFENYSNQPQHF. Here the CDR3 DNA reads TGTGCCAGTAGTTTTGAGAACTATAGCAATCAGCCCCAGCATTTT. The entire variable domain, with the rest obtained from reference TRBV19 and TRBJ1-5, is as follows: DGGITQSPKYLFRKEGQNVTLSCEQNLNHDAMYWYRQDPGQGLRLIYYSQIVNDFQKGDIAEGYSVSREKKESFPLTVTSAQKNPTAFYLCASSFENYSNQPQHFGDGTRLSIL.

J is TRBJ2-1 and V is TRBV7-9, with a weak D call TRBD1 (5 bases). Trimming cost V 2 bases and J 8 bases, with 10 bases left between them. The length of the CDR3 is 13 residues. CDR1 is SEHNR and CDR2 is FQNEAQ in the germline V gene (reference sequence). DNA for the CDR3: TGTGCCAGCAGCTTATCAGGGATGGATGAGCAGTTCTTC. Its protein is CASSLSGMDEQFF.

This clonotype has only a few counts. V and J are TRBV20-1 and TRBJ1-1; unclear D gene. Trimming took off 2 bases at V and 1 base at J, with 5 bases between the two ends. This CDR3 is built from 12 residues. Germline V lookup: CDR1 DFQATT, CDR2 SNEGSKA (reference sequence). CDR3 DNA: TGCAGTGCTAGACAGCAGAACACTGAAGCTTTCTTT. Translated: CSARQQNTEAFF.

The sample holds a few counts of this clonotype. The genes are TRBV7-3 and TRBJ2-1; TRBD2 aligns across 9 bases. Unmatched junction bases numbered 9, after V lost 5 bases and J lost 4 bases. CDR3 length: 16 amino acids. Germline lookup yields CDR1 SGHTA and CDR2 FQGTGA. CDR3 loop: CASSTSGLALYNEQFF. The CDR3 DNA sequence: TGTGCCAGCAGCACGTCGGGACTAGCCCTTTACAATGAGCAGTTCTTC.

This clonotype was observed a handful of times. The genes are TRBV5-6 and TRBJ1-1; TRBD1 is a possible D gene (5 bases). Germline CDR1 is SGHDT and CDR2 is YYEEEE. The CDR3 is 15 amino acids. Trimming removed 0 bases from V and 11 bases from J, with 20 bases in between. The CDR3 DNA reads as TGTGCCAGCAGCTTGGATTCCGGGACGGGTCTCGAGGCTTTCTTT. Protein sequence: CASSLDSGTGLEAFF.

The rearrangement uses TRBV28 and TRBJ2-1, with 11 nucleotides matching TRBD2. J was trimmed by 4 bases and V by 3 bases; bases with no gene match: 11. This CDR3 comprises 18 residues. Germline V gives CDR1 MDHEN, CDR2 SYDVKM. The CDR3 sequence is CASSFPSSTSGDYNEQFF. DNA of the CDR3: TGTGCCAGCAGTTTCCCCTCCTCGACTAGCGGGGATTACAATGAGCAGTTCTTC.

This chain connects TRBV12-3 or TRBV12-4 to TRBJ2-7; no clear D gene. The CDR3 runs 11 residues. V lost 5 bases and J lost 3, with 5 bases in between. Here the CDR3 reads CASSIGYEQYF. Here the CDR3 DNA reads TGTGCCAGCAGTATTGGCTACGAGCAGTACTTC.

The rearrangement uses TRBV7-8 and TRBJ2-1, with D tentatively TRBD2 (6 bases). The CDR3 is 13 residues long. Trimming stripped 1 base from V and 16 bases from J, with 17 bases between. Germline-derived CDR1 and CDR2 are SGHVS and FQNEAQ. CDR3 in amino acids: CASSLVERENPFF. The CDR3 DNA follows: TGTGCCAGCAGCTTAGTGGAACGGGAGAACCCCTTCTTC.

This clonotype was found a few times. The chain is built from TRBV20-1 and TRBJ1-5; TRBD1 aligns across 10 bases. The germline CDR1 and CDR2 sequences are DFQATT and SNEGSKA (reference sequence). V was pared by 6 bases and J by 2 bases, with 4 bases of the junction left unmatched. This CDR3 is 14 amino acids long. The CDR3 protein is CSAAGTGGNQPQHF. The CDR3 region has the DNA TGCAGTGCGGCCGGGACAGGGGGCAATCAGCCCCAGCATTTT.

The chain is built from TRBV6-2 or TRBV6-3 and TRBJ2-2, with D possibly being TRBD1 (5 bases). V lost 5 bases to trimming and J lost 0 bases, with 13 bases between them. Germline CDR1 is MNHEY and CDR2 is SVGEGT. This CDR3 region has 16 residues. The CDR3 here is CASSKRQLSNTGELFF. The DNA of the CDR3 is TGTGCCAGCAGTAAAAGACAGTTATCGAACACCGGGGAGCTGTTTTTT.

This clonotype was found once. The DNA of the CDR3 is TGTGCCAGCAGTTTGAGGCATGAGCAGTTCTTC. Its translation is CASSLRHEQFF. The V call is TRBV28, the J call TRBJ2-1; D gene uncertain. The CDR3 covers 11 residues. The V end lost 3 bases, the J end lost 8 bases, and 5 bases lay between the germline ends. Germline values: CDR1 MDHEN, CDR2 SYDVKM.

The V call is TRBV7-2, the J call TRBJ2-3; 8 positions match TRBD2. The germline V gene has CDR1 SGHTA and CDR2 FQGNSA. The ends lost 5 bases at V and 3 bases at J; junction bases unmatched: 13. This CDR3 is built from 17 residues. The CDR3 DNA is TGTGCCAGCAGCGACCGGCGCGGGGGGCATCGAACAGATACGCAGTATTTT. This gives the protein CASSDRRGGHRTDTQYF.

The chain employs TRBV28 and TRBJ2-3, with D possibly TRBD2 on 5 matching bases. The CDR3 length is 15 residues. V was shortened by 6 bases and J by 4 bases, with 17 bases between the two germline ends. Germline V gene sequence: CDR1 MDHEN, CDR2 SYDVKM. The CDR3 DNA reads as TGTGCCAGCAGCCCCTCCGGGGAAGGGCCAGATACGCAGTATTTT. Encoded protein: CASSPSGEGPDTQYF.

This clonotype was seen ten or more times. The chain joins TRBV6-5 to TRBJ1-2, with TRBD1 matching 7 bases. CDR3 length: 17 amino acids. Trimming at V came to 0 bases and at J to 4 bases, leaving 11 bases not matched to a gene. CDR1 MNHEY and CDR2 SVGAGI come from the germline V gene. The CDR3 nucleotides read TGTGCCAGCAGTTACTCGGAAAGAACAGGGGCGGGCTATGGCTACACCTTC. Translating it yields CASSYSERTGAGYGYTF.

CDR3 nucleotides: TGCAGTGCTAGCGGACAGGGAAAAGGGTTGAATGAGCAGTTCTTC. It translates to CSASGQGKGLNEQFF. The genes are TRBV20-1 and TRBJ2-1; 8 positions agree with TRBD1. The germline V gene has CDR1 DFQATT and CDR2 SNEGSKA (reference sequence). V shed 3 bases, J shed 7 bases, and the junction held 11 bases outside the gene matches. The CDR3 length is 15 residues.

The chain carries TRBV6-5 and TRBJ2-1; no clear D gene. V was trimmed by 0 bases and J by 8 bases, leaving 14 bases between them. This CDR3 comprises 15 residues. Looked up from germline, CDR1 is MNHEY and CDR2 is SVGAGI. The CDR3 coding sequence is TGTGCCAGCAGTTACTCGATCGCGGTTAGGGATGAGCAGTTCTTC. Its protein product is CASSYSIAVRDEQFF.

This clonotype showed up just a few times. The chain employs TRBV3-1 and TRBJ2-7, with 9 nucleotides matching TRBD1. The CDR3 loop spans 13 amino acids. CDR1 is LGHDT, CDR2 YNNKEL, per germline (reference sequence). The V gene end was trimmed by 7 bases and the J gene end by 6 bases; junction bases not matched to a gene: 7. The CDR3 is CASTQGQGGEQYF. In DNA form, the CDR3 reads TGTGCCAGCACCCAGGGACAGGGAGGCGAGCAGTACTTC.

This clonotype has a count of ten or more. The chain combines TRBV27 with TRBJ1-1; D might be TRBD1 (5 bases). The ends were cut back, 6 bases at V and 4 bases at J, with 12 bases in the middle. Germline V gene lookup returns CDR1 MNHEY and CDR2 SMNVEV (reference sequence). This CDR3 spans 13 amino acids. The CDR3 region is CASRRGVGTEAFF. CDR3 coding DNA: TGTGCCAGCAGGCGGGGGGTAGGCACTGAAGCTTTCTTT.

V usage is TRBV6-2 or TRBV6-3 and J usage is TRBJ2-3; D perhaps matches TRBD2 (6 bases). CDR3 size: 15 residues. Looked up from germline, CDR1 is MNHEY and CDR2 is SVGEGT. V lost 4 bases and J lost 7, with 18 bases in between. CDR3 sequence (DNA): TGTGCCAGCAGTTCTCTTGCGGGAAGGGTAAATACGCAGTATTTT. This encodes CASSSLAGRVNTQYF.

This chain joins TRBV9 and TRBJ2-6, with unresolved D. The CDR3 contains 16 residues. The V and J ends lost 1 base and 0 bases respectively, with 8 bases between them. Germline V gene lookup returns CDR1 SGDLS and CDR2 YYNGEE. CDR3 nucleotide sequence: TGTGCCAGCAGCGTACGGGCCGGCTCTGGGGCCAACGTCCTGACTTTC. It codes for CASSVRAGSGANVLTF.

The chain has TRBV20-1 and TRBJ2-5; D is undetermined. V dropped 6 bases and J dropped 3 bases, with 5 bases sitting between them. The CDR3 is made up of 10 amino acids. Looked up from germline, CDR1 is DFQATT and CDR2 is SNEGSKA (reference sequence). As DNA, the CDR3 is TGCAGTGCGAAAAAAGAGACCCAGTACTTC. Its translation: CSAKKETQYF.

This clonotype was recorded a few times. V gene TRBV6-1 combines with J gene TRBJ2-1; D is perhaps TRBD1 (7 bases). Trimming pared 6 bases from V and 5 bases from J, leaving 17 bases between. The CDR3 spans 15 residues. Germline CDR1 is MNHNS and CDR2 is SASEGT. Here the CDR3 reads CASSPYRGGDNEQFF. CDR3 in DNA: TGTGCCAGCAGCCCCTACAGGGGCGGGGACAATGAGCAGTTCTTC.

CDR3 loop: CASSTNLGGIGITEAFF. The CDR3 DNA reads as TGTGCCAGCTCTACCAACTTGGGGGGGATTGGGATAACTGAAGCTTTCTTT. J is TRBJ1-1 and V is TRBV18, with D possibly being TRBD1 (5 bases). Germline CDR1 and CDR2: KGHSH and LQKENI. The length of the CDR3 is 17 residues. V was cut by 6 bases and J by 5 bases, with 25 bases left in between.

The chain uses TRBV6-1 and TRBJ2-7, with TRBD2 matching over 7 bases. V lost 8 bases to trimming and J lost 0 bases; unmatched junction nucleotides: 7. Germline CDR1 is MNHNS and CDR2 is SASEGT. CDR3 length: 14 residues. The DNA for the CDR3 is TGTGCCAGCGGGGAGGGCAGGGTCTCCTACGAGCAGTACTTC. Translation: CASGEGRVSYEQYF.

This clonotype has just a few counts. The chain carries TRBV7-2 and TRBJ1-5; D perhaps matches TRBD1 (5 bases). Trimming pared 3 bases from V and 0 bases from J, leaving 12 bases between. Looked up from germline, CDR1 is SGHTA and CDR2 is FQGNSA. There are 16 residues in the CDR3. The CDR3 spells CASSLTGGGSNQPQHF. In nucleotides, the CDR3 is TGTGCCAGCAGCTTGACCGGGGGAGGTAGCAATCAGCCCCAGCATTTT.

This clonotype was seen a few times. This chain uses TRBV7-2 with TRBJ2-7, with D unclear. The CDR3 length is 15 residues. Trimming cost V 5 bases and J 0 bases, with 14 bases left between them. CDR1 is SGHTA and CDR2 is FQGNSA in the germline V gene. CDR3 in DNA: TGTGCCAGCAGCCGTGCGACTGGAAGCTCCTACGAGCAGTACTTC. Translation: CASSRATGSSYEQYF.

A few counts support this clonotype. The CDR3 DNA reads as TGCAGTGCAGAGAGGGGGGAGCTAGAGTACACCTTC. Amino acids: CSAERGELEYTF. The chain couples TRBV20-1 to TRBJ1-2, with D perhaps TRBD1 (6 bases). The CDR3 totals 12 residues. V was shortened by 6 bases and J by 11 bases, with 19 bases between the two germline ends. Germline CDR1 is DFQATT and CDR2 is SNEGSKA (reference sequence).

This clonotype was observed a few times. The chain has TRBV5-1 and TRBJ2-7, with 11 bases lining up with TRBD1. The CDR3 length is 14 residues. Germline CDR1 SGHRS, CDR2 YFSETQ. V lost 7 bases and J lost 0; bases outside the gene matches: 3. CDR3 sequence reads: CASAGTGGSYEQYF. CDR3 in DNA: TGCGCCAGCGCCGGGACAGGGGGCTCCTACGAGCAGTACTTC.

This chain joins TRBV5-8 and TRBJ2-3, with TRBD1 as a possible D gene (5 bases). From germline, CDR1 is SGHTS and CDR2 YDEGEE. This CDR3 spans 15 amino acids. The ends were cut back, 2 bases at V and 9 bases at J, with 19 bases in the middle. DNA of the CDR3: TGTGCCAGCAGCTTCTTATCACAGGCCTGGGGCACGCAGTATTTT. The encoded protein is CASSFLSQAWGTQYF.